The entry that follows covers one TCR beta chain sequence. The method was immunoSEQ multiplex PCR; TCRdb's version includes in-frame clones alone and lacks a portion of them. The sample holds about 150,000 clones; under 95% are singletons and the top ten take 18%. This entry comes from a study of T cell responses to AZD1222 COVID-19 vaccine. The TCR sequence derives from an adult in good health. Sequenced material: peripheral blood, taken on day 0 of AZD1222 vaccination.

CDR3 sequence (DNA): TGTGCCAGCAGCCCCTTGTGGGGGGCCCGGACTGAAGCTTTCTTT. Translated: CASSPLWGARTEAFF. V usage is TRBV7-9 and J usage is TRBJ1-1, with a tentative D call TRBD1 (6 bases). Germline CDR1 reads SEHNR; CDR2 reads FQNEAQ (reference sequence). The V end lost 5 bases, the J end lost 5 bases, and 18 bases lay between the germline ends. This CDR3 comprises 15 residues.